This TCR beta chain originates from a study of beta chain features in type 1 diabetes. There are 13 residues in the CDR3. The germline V gene encodes CDR1 SNHLY and CDR2 FYNNEI. The V end lost 4 bases, the J end lost 2 bases, and 8 bases lay between the germline ends. General study points: There were fewer insertions and more deletions at the VDJ junctions of type 1 diabetes patients. For TCRB rearrangement, an influence of HLA type remained unresolved here. Researchers report that Type 1 diabetes patients had moderately but significantly shorter TCRB CDR3s across all four CD4+ subsets.

This clone was counted a few times. Its specificity is unknown. Every bit of the isolated RNA underwent reverse transcription, so sequencing read expressed TCRB transcripts. TCRdb's table, derived via immunoSEQ multiplex PCR, lists solely in-frame clones and lacks some. The sample includes about 450,000 clones, 11% of them seen just once. The V gene is TRBV2, the J gene TRBJ1-1; a weak D match, TRBD1 (5 bases). The receptor comes from a young woman in good health. What was sequenced was naive CD4+ T cells from blood. Here the CDR3 DNA reads TGTGCCAGCAGTGGCAGGGAAAACACTGAAGCTTTCTTT. It yields the protein CASSGRENTEAFF.